Sequencing of this TCR beta chain was carried out in a study of blood T cell repertoires in COVID-19. Recovery meant two consecutive negative NP/OP PCR tests, professional clearance, or resolved symptoms. The CDR3 loop spans 15 amino acids. V was pared by 2 bases and J by 5 bases, with 13 bases between. The germline gives CDR1 ENHRY, CDR2 SYGVKD. The data were produced by immunoSEQ multiplex PCR, yet TCRdb's version contains in-frame clones alone and is incomplete. The data show some 250,000 clones, around 84% seen once. The specimen was PBMCs or T cells enriched from blood (not recorded which). This rearrangement joins TRBV10-3 to TRBJ1-3; D gene uncertain. The receptor's source is a man younger than 35 who had recovered from COVID-19. CDR3 sequence reads: CAISEVSAGRNTIYF. Here the CDR3 DNA reads TGTGCCATCAGTGAGGTTAGCGCAGGACGAAACACCATATATTTT.